This TCR beta chain stems from a study of CD8 T cells in ankylosing spondylitis. Regarding the study as a whole: It appeared that ankylosing spondylitis blood was characterized by a TCR beta motif of several highly homologous variants. Disease-linked clones bore a CD8+ phenotype and were relatively rare in peripheral blood. The study looked at matched synovial fluid samples from ankylosing spondylitis patients. Disease-linked clones were reported to be significantly enriched there.

Per the germline V gene, CDR1 is SGDLS and CDR2 is YYNGEE. The CDR3 length is 15 residues. Trimming shortened V by 0 bases and J by 4 bases, and 11 bases separated the two germline ends. A remark on this clonotype: The antigen is unknown.

TCRdb reprocessed the 5' RACE reads via MiXCR and lists one record per CDR3 protein. The sample lists about 420,000 distinct CDR3 sequences, about 20% occurring once. The rearrangement links TRBV9 to TRBJ2-1; maybe TRBD2 (5 bases). The TCR comes from a male donor with ankylosing spondylitis. Sequenced: blood, either unsorted or a sorted T cell fraction (not recorded which). CDR3 protein: CASSVGGSTYNEQFF. The CDR3 DNA follows: TGTGCCAGCAGCGTAGGAGGGAGTACATACAATGAGCAGTTCTTC.